The 20 T cell receptor beta chains in this list originate from one sample, sequenced in a study of beta chain features in type 1 diabetes. General study findings and limits: People with Type 1 diabetes carried modestly yet significantly shorter TCRB CDR3s in all four CD4+ subsets.

Every bit of the isolated RNA underwent reverse transcription, so sequencing read expressed TCRB transcripts. TCRdb keeps only in-frame clones here, not all; method: immunoSEQ multiplex PCR. The sample gives roughly 51,000 clones, approximately 52% of which show up once; 2% to 3% is in the top ten. These receptors' targets are unknown. Source material: Tregs from blood. The source of these receptors is a middle-aged woman with type 1 diabetes.

This chain links TRBV7-3 with TRBJ1-5; perhaps TRBD1 as D (5 bases). The CDR3 totals 13 residues. Trimming took 5 bases from V and 5 from J, leaving 10 bases between them. The germline V gene encodes CDR1 SGHTA and CDR2 FQGTGA. CDR3 sequence: CASSTQVDQPQHF. CDR3 DNA sequence: TGTGCCAGCAGCACACAGGTTGATCAGCCCCAGCATTTT.

This sequence joins TRBV4-3 and TRBJ2-1; 12 positions agree with TRBD2. The CDR3 loop spans 17 amino acids. The germline gives CDR1 LGHNA, CDR2 YSLEER. Trimming cost V 0 bases and J 4 bases; bases outside gene matches: 4. In DNA, the CDR3 is TGCGCCAGCAGCCAAGACCCTGGACTAGCGGGGTACAATGAGCAGTTCTTC. Residues: CASSQDPGLAGYNEQFF.

The chain joins TRBV7-7 to TRBJ2-7; TRBD1 agrees at 7 bases. V was pared by 5 bases and J by 2 bases, with 3 bases of the junction left unmatched. Germline V gene data show CDR1 as SSHAT and CDR2 as FNYEAQ (reference sequence). The CDR3 totals 13 residues. CDR3 DNA: TGTGCCAGCAGCAGGGGACAGACCTACGAGCAGTACTTC. The encoded protein is CASSRGQTYEQYF.

V is TRBV28 and J is TRBJ2-5; D is perhaps TRBD2 (7 bases). The J call is in doubt because the DNA end fits TRBJ2-7 better. The CDR3 length is 13 residues. Per the germline V gene, CDR1 is MDHEN and CDR2 is SYDVKM. CDR3 region: CASRTGGAYEQYF. The CDR3 coding sequence is TGTGCCAGCAGGACGGGGGGCGCTTACGAGCAGTACTTC.

The rearrangement uses TRBV5-1 and TRBJ2-2, with 7 bases lining up with TRBD2. CDR3 length equals 15 residues. The trim removed 5 bases at V and 5 bases at J, leaving 9 bases unmatched. Germline CDR1 reads SGHRS; CDR2 reads YFSETQ. The CDR3 sequence: CASRASGVLTGELFF. The DNA for the CDR3 is TGCGCCAGCAGGGCCAGCGGGGTTCTGACCGGGGAGCTGTTTTTT. The full variable domain, with the rest looked up from reference TRBV5-1 and TRBJ2-2, is KAGVTQTPRYLIKTRGQQVTLSCSPISGHRSVSWYQQTPGQGLQFLFEYFSETQRNKGNFPGRFSGRQFSNSRSEMNVSTLELGDSALYLCASRASGVLTGELFFGEGSRLTVL.

This clone has just one count. The chain links TRBV4-1 to TRBJ2-2; D is perhaps TRBD2 (6 bases). Germline V CDR1 and CDR2: MGHRA, YSYEKL. The CDR3 covers 14 residues. Trimming took 0 bases from V and 6 from J, leaving 8 bases between them. The CDR3 here is CASSQEPGAGELFF. CDR3 nucleotide sequence: TGCGCCAGCAGCCAAGAGCCGGGGGCCGGGGAGCTGTTTTTT.

The V and J genes are TRBV7-9 and TRBJ1-5, with 10 positions matching TRBD1. The CDR3 contains 15 residues. J gave up 5 bases and V 1 base, and 2 bases lay outside the gene matches. Germline V gene data show CDR1 as SEHNR and CDR2 as FQNEAQ (reference sequence). The CDR3 reads CASSLGGQGYQPQHF. The CDR3, as DNA: TGTGCCAGCAGCTTAGGGGGACAGGGGTATCAGCCCCAGCATTTT.

This clone was counted between two and nine times. The CDR3 sequence: CASSLSRDTEAFF. The CDR3 bases are TGTGCCAGCAGCTTATCGAGGGACACTGAAGCTTTCTTT. The gene calls are TRBV7-3 and TRBJ1-1; unclear D gene. Trimming left V 2 bases short and J 3 bases short, with 7 bases between. The CDR3 extends over 13 amino acids. Germline-derived CDR1 and CDR2 are SGHTA and FQGTGA.

This sequence joins TRBV4-2 and TRBJ1-5; no reliable D call. Germline V gives CDR1 LGHNA, CDR2 YNFKEQ. Trimming took off 0 bases at V and 0 bases at J, with 9 bases between the two ends. The CDR3 consists of 16 residues. The DNA for the CDR3 is TGTGCCAGCAGCCAAGAAGGCGGTTATAGCAATCAGCCCCAGCATTTT. This encodes CASSQEGGYSNQPQHF.

This clone was recorded once. The chain joins TRBV7-2 to TRBJ2-5; D might be TRBD1 (5 bases). Germline CDR1 SGHTA, CDR2 FQGNSA. Trimming shortened V by 0 bases and J by 5 bases, and 13 bases separated the two germline ends. CDR3 size: 15 residues. CDR3 coding DNA: TGTGCCAGCAGCTTAGCTACAGGAAATAGTGAGACCCAGTACTTC. Its protein is CASSLATGNSETQYF.

This clone has just a few counts. The rearrangement links TRBV2 to TRBJ2-3, with TRBD1 matching over 8 bases. Germline-derived CDR1 and CDR2 are SNHLY and FYNNEI. CDR3 length: 13 residues. The ends lost 8 bases at V and 6 bases at J; junction bases unmatched: 7. The CDR3 DNA sequence: TGTGCCAGCTCGGACAGGGCCGGCGATACGCAGTATTTT. Protein product: CASSDRAGDTQYF.

This rearrangement joins TRBV28 to TRBJ1-1; D unclear. CDR3 length: 15 residues. From germline, CDR1 is MDHEN and CDR2 SYDVKM. The V gene lost 3 bases and the J gene lost 1 base, with 12 bases spanning the gap. CDR3 sequence: CASSFIGRWNTEAFF. In DNA form, the CDR3 reads TGTGCCAGCAGTTTCATCGGCAGGTGGAACACTGAAGCTTTCTTT.

The chain uses TRBV15 and TRBJ1-5, with no clear D. This CDR3 comprises 13 residues. Germline loops: CDR1 LNHNV, CDR2 YYDKDF (reference sequence). Trimming stripped 6 bases from V and 6 bases from J, with 12 bases between. The CDR3 is CATRGVSGQPQHF. The CDR3 DNA reads as TGTGCCACCAGGGGAGTCTCAGGTCAGCCCCAGCATTTT. The variable domain in full, with the rest retrieved from reference TRBV15 and TRBJ1-5, is DAMVIQNPRYQVTQFGKPVTLSCSQTLNHNVMYWYQQKSSQAPKLLFHYYDKDFNNEADTPDNFQSRRPNTSFCFLDIRSPGLGDTAMYLCATRGVSGQPQHFGDGTRLSIL.

This chain connects TRBV6-1 to TRBJ2-7; 8 bases match TRBD1. The CDR3 runs to 15 residues. CDR1 is MNHNS and CDR2 is SASEGT in the germline V gene. The ends lost 8 bases at V and 2 bases at J; junction bases unmatched: 11. The CDR3 sequence: CASQRSGTGPYEQYF. The DNA of the CDR3 is TGTGCCAGCCAGCGGTCCGGGACAGGACCCTACGAGCAGTACTTC.

V gene TRBV7-9 combines with J gene TRBJ1-5; maybe TRBD1 (6 bases). CDR3 length: 17 amino acids. The V gene lost 1 base and the J gene lost 5 bases, with 18 bases spanning the gap. Germline values: CDR1 SEHNR, CDR2 FQNEAQ (reference sequence). In nucleotides, the CDR3 is TGTGCCAGCAGCTTAGGAATTGGGGACACGCCGTATCAGCCCCAGCATTTT. Its protein product is CASSLGIGDTPYQPQHF.

V usage is TRBV28 and J usage is TRBJ1-2, with D maybe TRBD1 (6 bases). V lost 2 bases, J lost 4 bases, and 11 bases lay in between. The germline V gene has CDR1 MDHEN and CDR2 SYDVKM. The CDR3 covers 14 residues. The CDR3 loop is CASSLGTSVYGYTF. CDR3 nucleotide sequence: TGTGCCAGCAGTTTAGGGACATCAGTCTATGGCTACACCTTC.

This rearrangement joins TRBV27 to TRBJ2-7, with 9 bases fitting TRBD1. Per the germline V gene, CDR1 is MNHEY and CDR2 is SMNVEV (reference sequence). V lost 1 base and J lost 4; bases outside the gene matches: 8. The length of the CDR3 is 16 residues. CDR3 amino acids: CASSLWGRQGGYEQYF. The DNA of the CDR3 is TGTGCCAGCAGTTTATGGGGCCGACAGGGGGGATACGAGCAGTACTTC.

The rearrangement uses TRBV4-1 and TRBJ1-3, with 8 bases aligning to TRBD1. Germline trimming cut 4 bases from V and 5 bases from J; bases unmatched to any gene: 4. CDR3 length equals 14 residues. Germline-derived CDR1 and CDR2 are MGHRA and YSYEKL. The CDR3 region is CASSPDRGRNTIYF. The CDR3 region has the DNA TGCGCCAGCAGCCCTGACAGGGGTAGAAACACCATATATTTT.

The chain is built from TRBV5-6 and TRBJ2-3, with 13 bases matching TRBD2. The germline gives CDR1 SGHDT, CDR2 YYEEEE. Trimming cost V 4 bases and J 3 bases; bases outside gene matches: 5. The length of the CDR3 is 16 residues. This chain's CDR3 is CASSPPLAGGTDTQYF. The CDR3 coding sequence is TGTGCCAGCAGCCCCCCACTAGCGGGAGGGACAGATACGCAGTATTTT.

The J gene is TRBJ1-2, the V gene TRBV29-1; 8 bases map to TRBD1. The CDR3 is 17 residues long. Looked up from germline, CDR1 is SQVTM and CDR2 is ANQGSEA. The junction had 18 bases not matched to a gene; V was cut back by 6 bases and J by 3 bases. The CDR3 sequence: CSVGPEGGQGYDYGYTF. The CDR3 region has the DNA TGCAGCGTGGGACCGGAGGGCGGACAGGGTTACGACTATGGCTACACCTTC.